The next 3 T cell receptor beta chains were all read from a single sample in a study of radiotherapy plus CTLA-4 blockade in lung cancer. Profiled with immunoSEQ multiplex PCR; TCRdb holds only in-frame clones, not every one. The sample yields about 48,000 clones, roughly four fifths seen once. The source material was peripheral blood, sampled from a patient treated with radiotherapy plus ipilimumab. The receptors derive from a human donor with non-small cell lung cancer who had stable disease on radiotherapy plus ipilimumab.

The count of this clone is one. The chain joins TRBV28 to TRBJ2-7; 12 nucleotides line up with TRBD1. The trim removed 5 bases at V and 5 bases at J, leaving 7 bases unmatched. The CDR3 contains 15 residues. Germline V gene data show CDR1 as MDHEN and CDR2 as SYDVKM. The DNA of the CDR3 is TGTGCCAGCAGTAGGGGACAGGGGGCGACCAACGAGCAGTACTTC. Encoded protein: CASSRGQGATNEQYF.

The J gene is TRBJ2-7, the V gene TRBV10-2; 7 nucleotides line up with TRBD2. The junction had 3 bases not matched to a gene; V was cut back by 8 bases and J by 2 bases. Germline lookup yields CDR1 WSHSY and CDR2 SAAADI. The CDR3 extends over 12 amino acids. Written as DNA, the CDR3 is TGCGCCAGCCAGACTAGCACCTACGAGCAGTACTTC. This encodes CASQTSTYEQYF.

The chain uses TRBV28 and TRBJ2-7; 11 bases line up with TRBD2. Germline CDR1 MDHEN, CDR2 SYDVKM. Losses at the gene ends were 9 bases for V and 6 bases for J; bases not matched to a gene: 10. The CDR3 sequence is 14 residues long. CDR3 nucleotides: TGTGCCAGTCTAATAGCGGGAGGGGCCTCCGAGCAGTACTTC. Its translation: CASLIAGGASEQYF.